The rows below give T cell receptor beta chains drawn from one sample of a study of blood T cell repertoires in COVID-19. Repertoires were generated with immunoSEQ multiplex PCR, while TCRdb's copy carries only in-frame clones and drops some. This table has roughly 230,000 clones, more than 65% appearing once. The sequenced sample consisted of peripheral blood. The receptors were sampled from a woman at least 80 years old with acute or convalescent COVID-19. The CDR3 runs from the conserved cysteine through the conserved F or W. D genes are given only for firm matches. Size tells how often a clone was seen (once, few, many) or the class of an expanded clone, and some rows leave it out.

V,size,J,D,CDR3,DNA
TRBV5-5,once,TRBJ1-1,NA,CASSRQANTEAFF,TGTGCCAGCAGCCGACAGGCTAACACTGAAGCTTTCTTT
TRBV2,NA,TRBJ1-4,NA,CASSESRATNEKLFF,TGTGCCAGCAGTGAATCAAGAGCAACTAATGAAAAACTGTTTTTT
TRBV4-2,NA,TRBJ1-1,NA,CASSQVDQAEAFF,TGTGCCAGCAGCCAAGTTGACCAGGCCGAAGCTTTCTTT
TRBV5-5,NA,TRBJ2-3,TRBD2,CASSLRASGSLTDTQYF,TGTGCCAGCAGCTTGAGGGCCAGCGGGAGTCTCACAGATACGCAGTATTTT
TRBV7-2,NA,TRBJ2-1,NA,CASSLARAEQFF,TGTGCCAGCAGCTTAGCGCGGGCGGAGCAGTTCTTC
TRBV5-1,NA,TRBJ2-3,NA,CASSPEGTEVDTQYF,TGCGCCAGCAGCCCGGAGGGGACAGAAGTCGATACGCAGTATTTT
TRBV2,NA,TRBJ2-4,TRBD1,CASSSTVPGQGIRAKNIQYF,TGTGCCAGCAGTAGTACCGTCCCGGGACAGGGAATTCGGGCCAAAAACATTCAGTACTTC
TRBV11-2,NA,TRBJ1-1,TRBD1,CASSFLTGSNTEAFF,TGTGCCAGCAGCTTCCTGACAGGGAGCAACACTGAAGCTTTCTTT
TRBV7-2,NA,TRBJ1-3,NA,CASSLAGATSGNTIYF,TGTGCCAGCAGCTTAGCGGGGGCGACGTCTGGAAACACCATATATTTT
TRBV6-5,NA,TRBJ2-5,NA,CASGQSQGQGKTQYF,TGTGCCAGCGGACAATCACAAGGGCAGGGAAAGACCCAGTACTTC
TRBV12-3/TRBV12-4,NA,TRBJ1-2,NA,CASSAVSYGYTF,TGTGCCAGCAGCGCAGTTTCTTATGGCTACACCTTC
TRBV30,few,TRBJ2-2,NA,CAWSVLVSGELFF,TGTGCCTGGAGTGTATTAGTGTCCGGGGAGCTGTTTTTT
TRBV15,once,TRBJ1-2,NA,CATSRDGKDGYTF,TGTGCCACCAGCAGAGACGGGAAAGATGGCTACACCTTC
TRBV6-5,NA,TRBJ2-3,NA,CASKLPKEGTDTQYF,TGTGCCAGCAAGCTTCCGAAGGAGGGCACAGATACGCAGTATTTT
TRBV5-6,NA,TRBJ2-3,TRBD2,CASSLETSGGVAQYF,TGTGCCAGCAGCTTGGAAACTAGCGGGGGGGTCGCGCAGTATTTT
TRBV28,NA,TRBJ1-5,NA,CAATDSTNQPQHF,TGTGCCGCAACGGACAGTACTAACCAGCCCCAGCATTTT
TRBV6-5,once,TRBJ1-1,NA,CASSYSRAGETEAFF,TGTGCCAGCAGTTACTCCCGGGCAGGGGAGACTGAAGCTTTCTTT
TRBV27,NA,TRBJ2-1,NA,CASSLTNGNEQFF,TGTGCCAGCAGCCTAACGAACGGCAATGAGCAGTTCTTC
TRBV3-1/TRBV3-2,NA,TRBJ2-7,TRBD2,CASSQVSSGSYEQYF,TGTGCCAGCAGCCAAGTGTCTAGCGGGAGCTACGAGCAGTACTTC
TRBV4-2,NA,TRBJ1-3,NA,CASSQVDRSGNTIYF,TGTGCCAGCAGCCAAGTTGACAGGTCCGGAAACACCATATATTTT
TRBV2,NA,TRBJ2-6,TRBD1,CASSLQGTGANVLTF,TGTGCCAGCAGTTTACAGGGGACAGGGGCCAACGTCCTGACTTTC
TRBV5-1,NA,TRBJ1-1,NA,CASSLDPGRSKAFF,TGCGCCAGCAGCTTGGACCCAGGCCGCTCAAAAGCTTTCTTT
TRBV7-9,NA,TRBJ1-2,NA,CASSLIGGNYGYTF,TGTGCCAGCAGCTTGATCGGAGGGAACTATGGCTACACCTTC
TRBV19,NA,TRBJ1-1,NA,CASTREGVRNTEAFF,TGTGCCAGTACACGAGAAGGGGTCCGGAACACTGAAGCTTTCTTT
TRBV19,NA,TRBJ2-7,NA,CASSISQGQTYEQYF,TGTGCCAGTAGTATTTCTCAGGGTCAGACCTACGAGCAGTACTTC
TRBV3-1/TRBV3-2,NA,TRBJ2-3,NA,CASSHPSGTQYF,TGTGCCAGCAGCCACCCCTCAGGTACGCAGTATTTT
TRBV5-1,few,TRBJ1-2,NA,CASSLFQGLDGYTF,TGCGCCAGCAGCTTGTTCCAGGGTTTAGATGGCTACACCTTC